Each of the 21 T cell receptor beta chains below was sequenced from the same sample in a study of PD-L1 blockade in urothelial cancer. Sequencing used immunoSEQ multiplex PCR; TCRdb keeps in-frame clones, though not all of them. Here the sample spans under 40,000 clones, about 89% being singletons. The starting material was PBMCs, obtained around atezolizumab (anti-PD-L1) treatment. The receptors stem from a man aged 60 to 75 with urothelial cancer.

This sequence joins TRBV7-2 and TRBJ2-1; D is perhaps TRBD1 (6 bases). V was clipped by 1 base and J by 4 bases, with 11 bases between them. The CDR3 is 15 amino acids. The V gene's germline CDR1 is SGHTA and CDR2 FQGNSA. The DNA for the CDR3 is TGTGCCAGCAGCTTAGGCCCAGGGACATACAATGAGCAGTTCTTC. It is translated as CASSLGPGTYNEQFF.

This chain connects TRBV28 to TRBJ2-7; D might be TRBD2 (6 bases). The CDR3 is made up of 13 amino acids. The ends were cut back, 5 bases at V and 2 bases at J, with 10 bases in the middle. CDR1 and CDR2 (germline): MDHEN, SYDVKM. CDR3 sequence reads: CASSLATAYEQYF. As DNA, the CDR3 is TGTGCCAGCAGTCTAGCGACCGCCTACGAGCAGTACTTC.

The chain recombines TRBV6-1 with TRBJ2-3; 8 nucleotides align to TRBD1. CDR1 MNHNS and CDR2 SASEGT come from the germline V gene. J was trimmed by 0 bases and V by 4 bases; bases with no gene match: 3. The CDR3 runs to 15 residues. The CDR3 DNA follows: TGTGCCAGCAGTGGACAGGGGCACAGCACAGATACGCAGTATTTT. The encoded protein is CASSGQGHSTDTQYF.

The genes are TRBV19 and TRBJ1-2; 7 nucleotides agree with TRBD1. V gave up 6 bases and J gave up 2 bases; unmatched junction bases: 9. CDR3 length: 15 amino acids. Germline lookup yields CDR1 LNHDA and CDR2 SQIVND (reference sequence). CDR3 coding DNA: TGTGCCAGTAGGACACAGGGGCGGACCAACTATGGCTACACCTTC. Protein: CASRTQGRTNYGYTF.

The V and J genes are TRBV5-1 and TRBJ2-1, with D maybe TRBD2 (6 bases). Per the germline V gene, CDR1 is SGHRS and CDR2 is YFSETQ. Trimming took 4 bases from V and 5 from J, leaving 13 bases between them. This CDR3 contains 14 residues. The CDR3 DNA is TGCGCCAGCAGCCCCGGGACTCCCCACAATGAGCAGTTCTTC. Protein: CASSPGTPHNEQFF.

In its sample, this clone was seen once. In DNA form, the CDR3 reads TGTGCCAGCAGTTTAATTTCGGGGACCCAGTACTTC. Residues: CASSLISGTQYF. The chain uses TRBV28 and TRBJ2-5; D gene unclear. The CDR3 totals 12 residues. The germline CDR1 and CDR2 sequences are MDHEN and SYDVKM. V dropped 2 bases and J dropped 7 bases, with 8 bases sitting between them.

This chain connects TRBV4-2 to TRBJ1-6; no reliable D call. The CDR3 extends over 18 amino acids. Germline V lookup: CDR1 LGHNA, CDR2 YNFKEQ. Trimming pared 0 bases from V and 6 bases from J, leaving 18 bases between. CDR3 protein: CASSQEGWAAGSNSPLHF. The DNA of the CDR3 is TGTGCCAGCAGCCAAGAAGGTTGGGCAGCGGGAAGTAATTCACCCCTCCACTTT.

This chain uses TRBV5-1 with TRBJ2-1; D might be TRBD2 (6 bases). There are 14 residues in the CDR3. Trimming removed 4 bases from V and 6 bases from J, with 14 bases in between. The germline CDR1 and CDR2 sequences are SGHRS and YFSETQ. CDR3: CASSPPRGTNEQFF. The CDR3 nucleotides are TGCGCCAGCAGCCCCCCCCGGGGGACCAATGAGCAGTTCTTC.

The V call is TRBV28, the J call TRBJ2-7; possibly TRBD2 for D (6 bases). The CDR3 runs to 14 residues. Germline CDR1 reads MDHEN; CDR2 reads SYDVKM. V shed 2 bases and J shed 0 bases, with 8 bases lying between them. The CDR3 DNA is TGTGCCAGCAGTTTAACCGGGAGCTCCTACGAGCAGTACTTC. Encoded protein: CASSLTGSSYEQYF.

The chain couples TRBV4-1 to TRBJ2-3, with 7 bases lining up with TRBD1. Per the germline V gene, CDR1 is MGHRA and CDR2 is YSYEKL. The CDR3 sequence is 16 residues long. V was clipped by 1 base and J by 2 bases; unmatched bases: 6. The CDR3 nucleotides are TGCGCCAGCAGCCAAGTCTTCGGACAGGTCACAGATACGCAGTATTTT. Its protein product is CASSQVFGQVTDTQYF.

This clone is medium-sized. This chain links TRBV7-9 with TRBJ1-1; D gene ambiguous. Germline CDR1 SEHNR, CDR2 FQNEAQ (reference sequence). The CDR3 consists of 12 residues. The germline V and J ends were trimmed by 3 bases and 5 bases, with 7 bases remaining between them. This CDR3 is CASSLAGTEAFF. Written as DNA, the CDR3 is TGTGCCAGCAGCTTGGCGGGTACTGAAGCTTTCTTT.

The V and J genes are TRBV2 and TRBJ1-5; no firm D call. Germline V gene lookup returns CDR1 SNHLY and CDR2 FYNNEI. The CDR3 is made up of 13 amino acids. V shed 3 bases and J shed 0 bases, with 3 bases lying between them. The CDR3 region has the DNA TGTGCCAGCAGTGACCGTAGCAATCAGCCCCAGCATTTT. Translation gives CASSDRSNQPQHF.

The V and J genes are TRBV28 and TRBJ1-1; D ambiguous. This CDR3 has 13 amino acids. Between the trimmed V and J ends, which lost 2 bases and 4 bases, there was a span of 8 bases. Germline V gene data show CDR1 as MDHEN and CDR2 as SYDVKM. The CDR3 is CASSLRQATEAFF. The CDR3 DNA reads TGTGCCAGCAGTTTACGGCAGGCCACTGAAGCTTTCTTT. The whole variable domain, remainder taken from reference TRBV28 and TRBJ1-1, is DVKVTQSSRYLVKRTGEKVFLECVQDMDHENMFWYRQDPGLGLRLIYFSYDVKMKEKGDIPEGYSVSREKKERFSLILESASTNQTSMYLCASSLRQATEAFFGQGTRLTVV.

The chain has TRBV5-1 and TRBJ2-4; 10 bases are a match to TRBD1. The germline V gene has CDR1 SGHRS and CDR2 YFSETQ. The CDR3 is 21 amino acids. Trimming removed 0 bases from V and 0 bases from J; junction bases left unmatched: 15. The CDR3 here is CASSLVNRDRGLGRAKNIQYF. CDR3 bases: TGCGCCAGCAGCTTGGTGAACCGGGACAGGGGTTTGGGGAGAGCCAAAAACATTCAGTACTTC.

The rearrangement links TRBV6-1 to TRBJ2-3, with D tentatively TRBD2 (6 bases). Germline CDR1 is MNHNS and CDR2 is SASEGT. V shed 2 bases and J shed 2 bases, with 14 bases lying between them. There are 16 residues in the CDR3. CDR3 nucleotide sequence: TGTGCCAGCAGTGAATTCCCGGCTAGCGTCACAGATACGCAGTATTTT. The encoded protein is CASSEFPASVTDTQYF.

This rearrangement joins TRBV5-4 to TRBJ2-5; tentative D call: TRBD1 (6 bases). The CDR3 runs 13 residues. Germline CDR1 reads SGHNT; CDR2 reads YYREEE (reference sequence). The V end lost 0 bases, the J end lost 5 bases, and 8 bases lay between the germline ends. CDR3 region: CASSLGGGETQYF. Here the CDR3 DNA reads TGTGCCAGCAGCTTGGGTGGGGGCGAGACCCAGTACTTC. Complete variable domain (other parts from reference TRBV5-4 and TRBJ2-5): ETGVTQSPTHLIKTRGQQVTLRCSSQSGHNTVSWYQQALGQGPQFIFQYYREEENGRGNFPPRFSGLQFPNYSSELNVNALELDDSALYLCASSLGGGETQYFGPGTRLLVL.

V is TRBV28 and J is TRBJ1-4; D gene uncertain. V lost 6 bases to trimming and J lost 0 bases, with 11 bases between them. There are 15 residues in the CDR3. CDR1 MDHEN and CDR2 SYDVKM come from the germline V gene. Written as DNA, the CDR3 is TGTGCCAGCAGGCCCCAAACAGCAACTAATGAAAAACTGTTTTTT. Translated, it gives CASRPQTATNEKLFF.

The chain is built from TRBV19 and TRBJ2-2; the match to TRBD2 covers 12 bases. The V gene end was trimmed by 5 bases and the J gene end by 6 bases; junction bases not matched to a gene: 4. The CDR3 length is 15 residues. Germline values: CDR1 LNHDA, CDR2 SQIVND (reference sequence). The CDR3 here is CASSLTSGRAGELFF. Here the CDR3 DNA reads TGTGCCAGTAGTCTGACTAGCGGGAGAGCCGGGGAGCTGTTTTTT.

The chain couples TRBV7-2 to TRBJ2-3; D call uncertain. From germline, CDR1 is SGHTA and CDR2 FQGNSA. Trimming removed 2 bases from V and 5 bases from J, with 14 bases in between. This CDR3 contains 15 residues. In DNA, the CDR3 is TGTGCCAGCAGCTTACTAACCTCCGGTAGAGATACGCAGTATTTT. Translation gives CASSLLTSGRDTQYF.

V is TRBV12-5 and J is TRBJ2-1, with 8 bases lining up with TRBD2. The trim removed 5 bases at V and 3 bases at J, leaving 9 bases unmatched. Germline V gene data show CDR1 as LGHNT and CDR2 as FRNRAP. CDR3 length equals 16 residues. The CDR3 loop is CASGRTTSVIYNEQFF. CDR3 coding DNA: TGTGCTAGTGGTCGGACGACTAGCGTGATCTACAATGAGCAGTTCTTC.

This clone was recorded a few times. This chain connects TRBV27 to TRBJ2-3, with 7 positions matching TRBD2. V shed 4 bases and J 2 bases; nucleotides not matched to a gene: 9. Germline lookup yields CDR1 MNHEY and CDR2 SMNVEV (reference sequence). This CDR3 is 16 amino acids long. CDR3 nucleotide sequence: TGTGCCAGCAGTTCACCGACTAGCCTTTACACAGATACGCAGTATTTT. Protein sequence: CASSSPTSLYTDTQYF.